Shown below are 31 T cell receptor beta chains from a single sample sequenced in a study of vaccination and CD4 T cells after COVID-19. As for treatment: roughly 11-day PBMC culture with coronavirus spike peptide pools or control peptides (ViraFEST assay). The Oncomine TCR Beta short-read assay was applied to DNA of cultured CD4+ T cells. MiXCR, run by TCRdb on the PCR reads, gives a single entry per CDR3 protein. The repertoire consists of approximately 22,000 distinct CDR3 sequences, with under 65% occurring once and the leading ten covering 13%. Antigen specificity for these receptors is unknown. Material: CD4+ T cells from blood, cultured in vitro, obtained after SARS-CoV-2 vaccination. Receptors originate from a human donor who received a COVID-19 vaccine.

This clonotype showed up just a few times. This chain joins TRBV4-2 and TRBJ1-2, with D tentatively TRBD1 (5 bases). Germline V lookup: CDR1 LGHNA, CDR2 YNFKEQ. Trimming took off 5 bases at V and 3 bases at J, with 13 bases between the two ends. The CDR3 loop spans 14 amino acids. In DNA, the CDR3 is TGTGCCAGCAGCGCCCGGGACGGCGACTATGGCTACACCTTC. It is translated as CASSARDGDYGYTF.

This chain's CDR3 is CSARLKNTGELFF. CDR3 DNA sequence: TGCAGTGCCCGACTAAAGAACACCGGGGAGCTGTTTTTT. V usage is TRBV20-1 and J usage is TRBJ2-2, with D possibly being TRBD2 (5 bases). The CDR3 runs 13 residues. V shed 6 bases and J shed 1 base, with 9 bases lying between them. In germline, CDR1 is DFQATT, CDR2 SNEGSKA (reference sequence).

Only one count was recorded for this clonotype. The V call is TRBV10-2, the J call TRBJ1-5, with 11 bases identical to TRBD1. The CDR3 is 14 residues long. The germline V gene encodes CDR1 WSHSY and CDR2 SAAADI. With 5 bases clipped from V and 7 bases from J, the junction kept 4 bases outside the gene matches. The CDR3 protein is CASSTGTGGQPQHF. Here the CDR3 DNA reads TGCGCCAGCAGTACCGGGACAGGGGGACAGCCCCAGCATTTT.

The genes are TRBV5-6 and TRBJ1-2; the match to TRBD1 covers 8 bases. The germline CDR1 and CDR2 sequences are SGHDT and YYEEEE. This CDR3 is 16 amino acids long. The junction had 8 bases not matched to a gene; V was cut back by 4 bases and J by 0 bases. CDR3 protein: CASSPTGDPTNYGYTF. For the CDR3, the DNA is TGTGCCAGCAGCCCGACAGGGGACCCAACTAACTATGGCTACACCTTC.

The genes are TRBV5-5 and TRBJ1-6; maybe TRBD1 (6 bases). Per germline, CDR1 SGHKS and CDR2 YYEKEE (reference sequence). Trimming pared 1 base from V and 10 bases from J, leaving 15 bases between. This CDR3 is built from 15 residues. CDR3 loop: CASSLSLGARSPLHF. CDR3 DNA sequence: TGTGCCAGCAGCTTGTCTTTGGGGGCTCGGTCACCCCTCCACTTT.

The table lists this clonotype with a few counts. The chain uses TRBV19 and TRBJ1-5; D unclear. Looked up from germline, CDR1 is LNHDA and CDR2 is SQIVND (reference sequence). The CDR3 spans 15 residues. V was shortened by 3 bases and J by 3 bases, with 12 bases between the two germline ends. The CDR3 region is CASSMWREVNQPQHF. The CDR3 DNA reads as TGTGCCAGTAGTATGTGGAGGGAGGTCAATCAGCCCCAGCATTTT.

The chain has TRBV20-1 and TRBJ2-3, with D possibly being TRBD2 (5 bases). This CDR3 region has 15 residues. V lost 2 bases and J 2 bases, leaving 14 bases between the germline ends. Germline CDR1 reads DFQATT; CDR2 reads SNEGSKA (reference sequence). CDR3 bases: TGCAGTGCTAGATCGGGGAAGGGAGACACAGATACGCAGTATTTT. It encodes CSARSGKGDTDTQYF.

The rearrangement uses TRBV12-3 or TRBV12-4 and TRBJ1-1; 8 bases are a match to TRBD1. The V segment lost 2 bases and the J segment 8 bases; nucleotides outside the gene matches: 7. The CDR3 runs to 14 residues. The CDR3 protein is CASSLTGQGREAFF. Written as DNA, the CDR3 is TGTGCCAGCAGTTTAACCGGACAGGGAAGGGAAGCTTTCTTT.

The chain joins TRBV6-1 to TRBJ1-2, with D unresolved. The CDR3 extends over 15 amino acids. V lost 3 bases and J lost 4, with 15 bases in between. CDR1 is MNHNS and CDR2 is SASEGT in the germline V gene. CDR3 protein: CASSDGPPSGYGYTF. The CDR3 coding sequence is TGTGCCAGCAGTGACGGCCCGCCGAGCGGCTATGGCTACACCTTC.

The chain carries TRBV5-1 and TRBJ1-2; the D gene is possibly TRBD1 (6 bases). The CDR3 sequence is 13 residues long. CDR1 is SGHRS and CDR2 is YFSETQ in the germline V gene. V gave up 4 bases and J gave up 4 bases, with 11 bases separating them. The CDR3 spells CASSQDRLYGYTF. The CDR3 DNA reads TGCGCCAGCAGCCAGGACAGACTCTATGGCTACACCTTC.

The V call is TRBV10-3, the J call TRBJ2-7, with D unclear. The CDR3 spans 15 residues. Germline CDR1 reads ENHRY; CDR2 reads SYGVKD. V shed 0 bases and J shed 1 base, with 10 bases lying between them. The CDR3 loop reads CAISESFEKSYEQYF. The DNA of the CDR3 is TGTGCCATCAGTGAGTCTTTCGAGAAATCCTACGAGCAGTACTTC.

The genes are TRBV27 and TRBJ1-4, with TRBD1 identical over 8 bases. The CDR3 runs 13 residues. CDR1 and CDR2 from the germline V gene are MNHEY and SMNVEV (reference sequence). The CDR3 is CATKGTGREKLFF. In DNA, the CDR3 is TGTGCTACTAAGGGGACAGGTAGAGAAAAACTGTTTTTT.

The chain couples TRBV20-1 to TRBJ2-7; 10 bases match TRBD1. The CDR3 extends over 14 amino acids. The germline V gene has CDR1 DFQATT and CDR2 SNEGSKA (reference sequence). V lost 5 bases and J lost 5; bases outside the gene matches: 9. The CDR3 DNA follows: TGCAGTGCTGGAAGGACAGGGGGGTTCGACGAGCAGTACTTC. It codes for CSAGRTGGFDEQYF.

V usage is TRBV10-2 and J usage is TRBJ1-1; D might be TRBD1 (5 bases). This CDR3 comprises 14 residues. Germline CDR1 WSHSY, CDR2 SAAADI. Trimming shortened V by 0 bases and J by 5 bases, and 10 bases separated the two germline ends. The CDR3 spells CASSESKEGTEAFF. The DNA for the CDR3 is TGCGCCAGCAGTGAGTCAAAGGAGGGGACTGAAGCTTTCTTT.

The rearrangement uses TRBV10-3 and TRBJ2-6; TRBD1 agrees at 8 bases. The V and J ends lost 6 bases and 0 bases, in that order; junction bases with no gene match: 7. The CDR3 extends over 17 amino acids. CDR1 and CDR2 (germline): ENHRY, SYGVKD. CDR3 protein: CAISRQGMGSGANVLTF. The CDR3 region has the DNA TGTGCCATCAGCCGACAGGGGATGGGCTCTGGGGCCAACGTCCTGACTTTC.

The chain carries TRBV7-2 and TRBJ1-2; 7 bases are shared with TRBD1. V gave up 1 base and J gave up 4 bases; unmatched junction bases: 6. Germline CDR1 SGHTA, CDR2 FQGNSA. CDR3 length equals 15 residues. The CDR3 here is CASSLGGQTFYGYTF. The CDR3 coding sequence is TGTGCCAGCAGCTTAGGGGGACAGACTTTCTATGGCTACACCTTC.

The chain has TRBV19 and TRBJ1-5, with D possibly matching TRBD1 (6 bases). Germline-derived CDR1 and CDR2 are LNHDA and SQIVND (reference sequence). The CDR3 consists of 16 residues. The V end lost 5 bases, the J end lost 3 bases, and 17 bases lay between the germline ends. CDR3 sequence: CASSFFQGTLNQPQHF. In nucleotides, the CDR3 is TGTGCCAGTAGTTTCTTCCAGGGGACCCTCAATCAGCCCCAGCATTTT.

This chain connects TRBV12-3 or TRBV12-4 to TRBJ2-7; 7 bases fit TRBD1. V dropped 5 bases and J dropped 0; count of bases not matched to a gene: 7. The CDR3 sequence is 15 residues long. In nucleotides, the CDR3 is TGTGCCAGCAGTGGGGACAGTATAAGCTCCTACGAGCAGTACTTC. Protein product: CASSGDSISSYEQYF.

V gene TRBV20-1 combines with J gene TRBJ1-1; D not resolved. CDR1 DFQATT and CDR2 SNEGSKA come from the germline V gene (reference sequence). The length of the CDR3 is 16 residues. V gave up 1 base and J gave up 0 bases, with 15 bases separating them. Written as DNA, the CDR3 is TGCAGTGCTAGAGGAGGTCAGGCGGGGATGAACACTGAAGCTTTCTTT. This translates into CSARGGQAGMNTEAFF.

This clonotype was counted once. CDR3 DNA: TGCAGTGCTAGCACCGGACTAGCCTTGAACACCGGGGAGCTGTTTTTT. Amino acids: CSASTGLALNTGELFF. The gene calls are TRBV20-1 and TRBJ2-2; 8 bases are shared with TRBD2. Per the germline V gene, CDR1 is DFQATT and CDR2 is SNEGSKA (reference sequence). V lost 3 bases, J lost 1 base, and 7 bases stayed unmatched. There are 16 residues in the CDR3.

J is TRBJ1-1 and V is TRBV2; D remains ambiguous. Germline V lookup: CDR1 SNHLY, CDR2 FYNNEI. V lost 5 bases and J 3 bases, leaving 10 bases between the germline ends. CDR3 size: 13 residues. CDR3 nucleotides: TGTGCCAGCAGTCAACGAGGTGACACTGAAGCTTTCTTT. Protein product: CASSQRGDTEAFF.

V usage is TRBV6-2 or TRBV6-3 and J usage is TRBJ2-3, with D possibly TRBD2 on 5 matching bases. Between the trimmed V and J ends, which lost 5 bases and 0 bases, there was a span of 18 bases. Germline CDR1 reads MNHEY; CDR2 reads SVGEGT. The CDR3 is 17 residues long. The CDR3: CASSRPERSPSTDTQYF. CDR3 DNA sequence: TGTGCCAGCAGTCGCCCCGAGCGGAGCCCTAGCACAGATACGCAGTATTTT.

CDR3: CASTTGAQNTGELFF. CDR3 sequence (DNA): TGTGCCAGTACCACTGGGGCACAGAACACCGGGGAGCTGTTTTTT. This chain uses TRBV19 with TRBJ2-2, with D maybe TRBD1 (5 bases). V was shortened by 7 bases and J by 1 base, with 13 bases between the two germline ends. Germline CDR1 reads LNHDA; CDR2 reads SQIVND (reference sequence). This CDR3 comprises 15 residues.

A few counts support this clonotype. This chain's CDR3 is CSAETRNSGNTIYF. The CDR3 DNA sequence: TGCAGTGCTGAGACCCGGAACTCTGGAAACACCATATATTTT. The chain recombines TRBV20-1 with TRBJ1-3; D is undetermined. Trimming took 5 bases from V and 0 from J, leaving 11 bases between them. Germline CDR1 and CDR2: DFQATT and SNEGSKA (reference sequence). This CDR3 is 14 amino acids long.

This rearrangement joins TRBV10-3 to TRBJ1-2; possibly TRBD1 for D (6 bases). CDR3 length: 14 amino acids. Trimming stripped 0 bases from V and 7 bases from J, with 12 bases between. Germline loops: CDR1 ENHRY, CDR2 SYGVKD. CDR3: CAISESQGGGGYTF. The CDR3 region has the DNA TGTGCCATCAGTGAGTCACAGGGTGGTGGTGGCTACACCTTC.

The J gene is TRBJ1-2, the V gene TRBV9, with D possibly TRBD1 on 5 matching bases. Germline V CDR1 and CDR2: SGDLS, YYNGEE. Trimming stripped 4 bases from V and 3 bases from J, with 19 bases between. The CDR3 has 16 amino acids. CDR3 sequence: CASSPPADTVYYGYTF. The CDR3 bases are TGTGCCAGCAGCCCCCCCGCGGACACCGTCTACTATGGCTACACCTTC.

This clonotype showed up just a few times. The V gene is TRBV5-1, the J gene TRBJ2-5; the D is unclear. The CDR3 length is 13 residues. In germline, CDR1 is SGHRS, CDR2 YFSETQ. Trimming pared 3 bases from V and 2 bases from J, leaving 8 bases between. CDR3 region: CASSSRLQETQYF. As DNA, the CDR3 is TGCGCCAGCAGCTCCAGGCTACAAGAGACCCAGTACTTC.

This clonotype was found a few times. This rearrangement joins TRBV12-3 or TRBV12-4 to TRBJ1-5, with 7 bases identical to TRBD1. This CDR3 has 13 residues. With V trimmed by 3 bases and J by 7 bases, 3 bases remained unmatched. CDR3 coding DNA: TGTGCCAGCAGTTTCTTCAGGGGGCAGCCCCAGCATTTT. Translated: CASSFFRGQPQHF.

This clonotype came up a few times. The chain carries TRBV4-1 and TRBJ2-7; D not certain. Germline V gene sequence: CDR1 MGHRA, CDR2 YSYEKL. This CDR3 spans 15 amino acids. V lost 1 base and J 1 base, leaving 11 bases between the germline ends. CDR3 protein: CASSQVPTASYEQYF. CDR3 sequence (DNA): TGCGCCAGCAGCCAAGTCCCGACGGCGTCCTACGAGCAGTACTTC.

The chain employs TRBV10-1 and TRBJ2-1; 14 positions agree with TRBD2. With V trimmed by 5 bases and J by 4 bases, 4 bases remained unmatched. The CDR3 totals 16 residues. The germline CDR1 and CDR2 sequences are WNHNN and SYGVQD (reference sequence). CDR3 sequence reads: CASSLGTSGGYNEQFF. The CDR3 DNA reads TGCGCCAGCAGTCTCGGGACTAGCGGGGGATACAATGAGCAGTTCTTC.

The chain employs TRBV6-1 and TRBJ1-3; 11 positions match TRBD1. The CDR3 has 16 residues. J gave up 0 bases and V 3 bases, and 1 base lay outside the gene matches. From germline, CDR1 is MNHNS and CDR2 SASEGT. CDR3 loop: CASSDGQGASGNTIYF. The CDR3 DNA is TGTGCCAGCAGTGATGGACAGGGGGCCTCTGGAAACACCATATATTTT.